This TCR beta chain was sequenced during a study of identical twins. This CDR3 comprises 15 residues. Germline assignment: CDR1 SGHRS and CDR2 YFSETQ. The V end was cut by 0 bases, the J end by 8 bases, with 15 bases between. TCRdb fed the 5' RACE reads into MiXCR, producing one record per CDR3 protein. Among hundreds of thousands of distinct CDR3 sequences listed, less than 25% were seen once. Separately, the same data were catalogued under a study of T cells expressing NK-cell markers.

The chain recombines TRBV5-1 with TRBJ2-1; D remains unclear. Sequenced material: CD4+ T cells sorted from blood. This clonotype originated in a woman under 30 in good health. The CDR3 protein is CASSLGTTYSDEQFF. As DNA, the CDR3 is TGCGCCAGCAGCTTGGGAACTACTTATTCCGATGAGCAGTTCTTC.